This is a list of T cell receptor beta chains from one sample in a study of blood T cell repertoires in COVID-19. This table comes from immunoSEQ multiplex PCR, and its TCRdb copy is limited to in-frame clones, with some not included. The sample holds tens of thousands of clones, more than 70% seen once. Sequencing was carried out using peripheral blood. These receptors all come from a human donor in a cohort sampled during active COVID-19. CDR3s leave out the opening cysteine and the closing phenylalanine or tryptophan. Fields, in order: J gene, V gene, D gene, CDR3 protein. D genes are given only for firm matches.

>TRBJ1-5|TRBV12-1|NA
ASSLGGVSQPQH
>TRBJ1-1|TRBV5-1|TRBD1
ASSTGTGIFTEAF
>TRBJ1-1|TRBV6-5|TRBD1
ASMDRDNAF
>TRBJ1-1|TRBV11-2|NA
ASSLVEGAEAF
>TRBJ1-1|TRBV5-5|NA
ASSFVQQNTEAF
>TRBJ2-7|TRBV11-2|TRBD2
ASTLFGGAYEQY
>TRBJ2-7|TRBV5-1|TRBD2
ASSLDLQRGAYEQY
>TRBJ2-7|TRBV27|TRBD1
ASSLRTGFEQY
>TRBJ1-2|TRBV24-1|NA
ATSDRAYGYT
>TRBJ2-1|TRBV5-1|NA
ASSELEEQF
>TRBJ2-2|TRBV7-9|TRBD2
ASSSVGGASRRGELF
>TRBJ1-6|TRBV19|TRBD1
ASARDRGNSPLH
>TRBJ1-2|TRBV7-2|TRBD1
ASSLEGALVPYGYT
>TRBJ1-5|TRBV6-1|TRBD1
ASSEGQGSNQPQH
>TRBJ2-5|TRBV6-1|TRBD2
ASSERGEREETQY
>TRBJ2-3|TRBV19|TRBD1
ASSTGTGGGTDTQY
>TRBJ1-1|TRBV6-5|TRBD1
ASHSRQGAPEAF
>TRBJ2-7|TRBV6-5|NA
ASILPGHLYEQY
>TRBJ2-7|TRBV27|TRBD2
ASSRTQTSGISYEQY
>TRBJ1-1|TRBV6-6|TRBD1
ATRDRGLGTEAF
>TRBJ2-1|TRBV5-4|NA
ASSLDRANNEQF
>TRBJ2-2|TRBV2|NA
ASSLKGRTGELF